This T cell receptor beta chain was captured in a study of blood T cell repertoires in COVID-19 (TCRdb year 2020). Turning to the overall study: Samples from collaborators originated in the United States, Italy and Spain and spanned both the acute and convalescent phases of COVID-19. The material from the prospective study consisted of cDNA or gDNA derived from T cells, B-cell-depleted T cells, or PBMCs. Subjects who had been exposed to COVID-19, were actively infected with it, or had recovered from it provided the deeply sampled blood TCRbeta repertoires that made up the dataset. A freely available public database, intended as a resource for researchers studying the immune response to SARS-CoV-2, is where the repertoires were released. The samples were drawn from two sources: the first 160 participants of the ongoing ImmuneRACE study, and over 950 subjects contributed by 6 global collaborators. The sample metadata nearly always contained a de-identified subject ID, COVID-19 status, age in years and sex. Where HLA class I and class II types were available, the types were taken from metadata supplied by the sample provider, not from assay-based typing. General conclusions and limits of the study: The amount of clinical and demographic metadata varied by source and participant and was provided uncurated.

The immunoSEQ Assay, a bias-controlled multiplex PCR, was used to amplify TCRbeta CDR3 regions from genomic DNA. On the authors' methods: The number of nucleated cells in each sample was estimated by amplification of reference gene primers within the assay. To quantify the absolute abundance of each unique TCRbeta CDR3 rearrangement, sequence reads were collapsed and filtered. For each sample, productive Simpson clonality was calculated as the square root of Simpson's diversity index over productive rearrangements. In TCRdb, the immuneACCESS table is reduced to in-frame sequences with V and J assigned. These tables do not hold every clone; where another copy was compared, an unresolved V gene accounts for under half, and the others remain unexplained. The V and J calls and clone size are taken from that table; D and trimming were inferred from the DNA. The sample includes tens of thousands of clones, with 89% observed a single time. Together, the top ten hold about 2% of the sample.

Details on this clone: Which antigen it targets is not known. Per-base qualities were not stored, and no clone one base away is much larger.

Collaborating institutions collected whole blood in K2EDTA tubes following their own protocols. Collaborator samples were shipped for TCRbeta analysis as frozen whole blood, isolated PBMCs, or DNA extracted from either sample type. The CDR3 has 16 amino acids, counting the end cysteine and phenylalanine. Only the CDR3 portion is preserved as DNA: 48 bases, with reading frame beginning at the first base. Clipping removes 3 bases from V and 2 bases from J, with 7 as the unmatched junction base count. In the germline V gene (reference sequence), CDR1 corresponds to DFQATT and CDR2 to SNEGSKA. This chain joins TRBV20-1 to TRBJ2-3; a stretch of 11 junction bases matches TRBD2. This receptor was identified in a man aged 50 or older with acute or convalescent COVID-19. Specimen: peripheral blood. The DNA reads as follows: TGCAGTGCTAGTGGTCTAGCGGGGGGTGTCACAGATACGCAGTATTTT. It is translated as CSASGLAGGVTDTQYF.